The T cell receptor (beta chain) under discussion was sequenced for a study of blood T cell repertoires in COVID-19. Looking at the study overall: Specimens from acute and convalescent COVID-19 originated in the United States, Italy and Spain.

Sequencing was performed with immunoSEQ multiplex PCR; in TCRdb, only in-frame clones are kept and a portion is missing. The profile shows around 47,000 clones, over 75% of them singletons. This CDR3 is 14 amino acids long. Germline-derived CDR1 and CDR2 are MDHEN and SYDVKM. V was pared by 5 bases and J by 10 bases, with 11 bases of the junction left unmatched. Input material: peripheral blood. The receptor comes from a man between 65 and 79 years old with active COVID-19. The rearrangement joins TRBV28 to TRBJ2-3; 8 bases match TRBD1. The CDR3 loop reads CASSRPDRVPSQYF. CDR3 in DNA: TGTGCCAGCAGTCGCCCGGACAGGGTCCCCTCGCAGTATTTT.